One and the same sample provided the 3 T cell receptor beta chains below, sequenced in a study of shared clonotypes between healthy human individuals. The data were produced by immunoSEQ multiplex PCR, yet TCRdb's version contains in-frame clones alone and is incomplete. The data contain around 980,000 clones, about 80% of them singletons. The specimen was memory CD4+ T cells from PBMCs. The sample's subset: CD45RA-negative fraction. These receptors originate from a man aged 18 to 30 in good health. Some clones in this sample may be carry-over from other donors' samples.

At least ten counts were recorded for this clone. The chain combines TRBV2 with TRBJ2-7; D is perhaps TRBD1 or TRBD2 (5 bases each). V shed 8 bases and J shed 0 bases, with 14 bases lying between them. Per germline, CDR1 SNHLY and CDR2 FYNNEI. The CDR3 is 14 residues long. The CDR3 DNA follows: TGTGCCAGCCGGGCCGGGACGCCCTCCTACGAGCAGTACTTC. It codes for CASRAGTPSYEQYF.

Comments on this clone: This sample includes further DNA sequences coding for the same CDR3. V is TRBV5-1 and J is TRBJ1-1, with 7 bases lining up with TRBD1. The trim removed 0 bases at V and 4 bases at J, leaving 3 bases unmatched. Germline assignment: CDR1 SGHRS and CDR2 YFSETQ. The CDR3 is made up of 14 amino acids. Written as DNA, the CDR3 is TGCGCCAGCAGCTTGGGGGCAGGGGGCACTGAAGCTTTCTTT. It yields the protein CASSLGAGGTEAFF.

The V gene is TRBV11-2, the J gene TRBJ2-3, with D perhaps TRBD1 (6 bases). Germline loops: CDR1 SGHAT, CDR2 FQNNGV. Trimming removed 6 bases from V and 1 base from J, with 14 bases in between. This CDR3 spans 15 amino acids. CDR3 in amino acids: CASRPRRGGTDTQYF. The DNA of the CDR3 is TGTGCCAGCAGACCACGCAGGGGTGGCACAGATACGCAGTATTTT.